This is a list of T cell receptor beta chains from one sample in a study of CD8 T cells in ankylosing spondylitis. TCRdb fed the 5' RACE reads into MiXCR, producing one record per CDR3 protein. Of around 490,000 distinct CDR3 sequences in the sample, less than 6% were seen once. Material for sequencing was blood, either unsorted or a sorted T cell fraction (not recorded which). Source of these receptors: a male donor with ankylosing spondylitis. Each CDR3 is given with its conserved first and last residue. A D gene is named only where the DNA matches it firmly. Size is stated for part of the rows, as once, few or many counts, or as a class when the clone is expanded.

D	J	V	size	DNA	CDR3
TRBD2	TRBJ2-3	TRBV4-3	many	TGCGCCAGCAGCCTTGGGACTAGCGGGAGAGGCACAGATACGCAGTATTTT	CASSLGTSGRGTDTQYF
TRBD1	TRBJ1-2	TRBV20-1	many	TGCAGTGCTCCGACAGGGACTAACTATGGCTACACCTTC	CSAPTGTNYGYTF
.	TRBJ1-2	TRBV27	many	TGTGCCAGCAGGAGTGGGGGCAACGGCTACACCTTC	CASRSGGNGYTF
TRBD1	TRBJ2-3	TRBV29-1	many	TGCAGCGGGGACAGGGGGGACACAGATACGCAGTATTTT	CSGDRGDTDTQYF
TRBD2	TRBJ2-1	TRBV5-1	many	TGCGCCAGCAGCTTGACTAGCGGGAGGGCCACCTACAATGAGCAGTTCTTC	CASSLTSGRATYNEQFF
TRBD1	TRBJ1-6	TRBV7-2	.	TGTGCCAGCAGCTACTACAGGGGATTTGATTCACCCCTCCACTTT	CASSYYRGFDSPLHF
.	TRBJ1-5	TRBV7-2	many	TGTGCCAGCAGCTTATCGCCATCCCATCAGCCCCAGCATTTT	CASSLSPSHQPQHF
TRBD1	TRBJ2-5	TRBV7-9	many	TGTGCCAGCCTGGGACAGGGCCTCCAAGAGACCCAGTACTTC	CASLGQGLQETQYF
.	TRBJ1-2	TRBV29-1	many	TGCAGCATTGGGGGGCCAGGGGCTGGCTACACCTTC	CSIGGPGAGYTF
.	TRBJ1-5	TRBV7-2	many	TGTGCCAGCAGCTTAGTTCAGGACAGAGCTAATCAGCCCCAGCATTTT	CASSLVQDRANQPQHF
.	TRBJ2-2	TRBV6-2/TRBV6-3	.	TGTGCCAGCAGTTACCCCCCTTCGGGCGACACCGGGGAGCTGTTTTTT	CASSYPPSGDTGELFF
TRBD1	TRBJ1-1	TRBV29-1	many	TGCAGCGTTGACCGACAGGGTCACACTGAAGCTTTCTTT	CSVDRQGHTEAFF
.	TRBJ2-4	TRBV27	many	TGTGCCAGCAGTTTCCAACCTCCCAGACAGCCTCTAGCCAAAAACATTCAGTACTTC	CASSFQPPRQPLAKNIQYF
TRBD2	TRBJ2-3	TRBV5-1	.	TGCGCCAGCAGCTCGCGGCTAGCGGGGAACGCAGATACGCAGTATTTT	CASSSRLAGNADTQYF
.	TRBJ2-1	TRBV24-1	many	TGTGCCACCGGGACTTCCTACAATGAGCAGTTCTTC	CATGTSYNEQFF
.	TRBJ1-1	TRBV6-2/TRBV6-3	.	TGTGCCAGCATGGACCCGGGCACTGAAGCTTTCTTT	CASMDPGTEAFF
TRBD1	TRBJ2-1	TRBV12-5	many	TGTGCTAGTGGACCAACGACAGGGGTCTCCTACAATGAGCAGTTCTTC	CASGPTTGVSYNEQFF
.	TRBJ2-7	TRBV5-1	few	TGCGCCAGCAGCAGACAGGTCCGAGGAGAGGAGCAGTACTTC	CASSRQVRGEEQYF
.	TRBJ2-3	TRBV20-1	many	TGCAGTGCTAGGCGGACAGCTTCAGATACGCAGTATTTT	CSARRTASDTQYF
TRBD2	TRBJ2-7	TRBV4-3	many	TGCGCCAGCAGCCAAGGGACTAGCGGTCACTACGAGCAGTACTTC	CASSQGTSGHYEQYF
.	TRBJ1-3	TRBV7-2	many	TGTGCCAGCAGCTTCTACGGCTCTGGAAACACCATATATTTT	CASSFYGSGNTIYF
.	TRBJ1-2	TRBV6-2/TRBV6-3	many	TGTGCCAGCAGTTACCACGATATAGGGGCCTATGGCTACACCTTC	CASSYHDIGAYGYTF
TRBD2	TRBJ2-3	TRBV20-1	.	TGCAGTGCTAGAGGCGGTAGCGGGGCGAGCACAGATACGCAGTATTTT	CSARGGSGASTDTQYF
.	TRBJ2-7	TRBV7-2	many	TGTGCCAGCAGCTCCGAGCCGGGACACTCCTACGAGCAGTACTTC	CASSSEPGHSYEQYF
.	TRBJ2-1	TRBV5-1	.	TGCGCCAGCAGCCTGGGGGGTTCGGCGGAGGACAATGAGCAGTTCTTC	CASSLGGSAEDNEQFF
.	TRBJ2-1	TRBV12-3/TRBV12-4	many	TGTGCCAGCACTTACGGTCTGAGGGAGCAGTTCTTC	CASTYGLREQFF
TRBD1	TRBJ2-7	TRBV29-1	.	TGCAGCGTTGAAGAGCCCGCAGGGGGCGCCTTGCAGTACTTC	CSVEEPAGGALQYF
TRBD1	TRBJ1-2	TRBV6-1	many	TGTGCCAGCAGTCCGGGACAGGTCCCCAACTATGGCTACACCTTC	CASSPGQVPNYGYTF